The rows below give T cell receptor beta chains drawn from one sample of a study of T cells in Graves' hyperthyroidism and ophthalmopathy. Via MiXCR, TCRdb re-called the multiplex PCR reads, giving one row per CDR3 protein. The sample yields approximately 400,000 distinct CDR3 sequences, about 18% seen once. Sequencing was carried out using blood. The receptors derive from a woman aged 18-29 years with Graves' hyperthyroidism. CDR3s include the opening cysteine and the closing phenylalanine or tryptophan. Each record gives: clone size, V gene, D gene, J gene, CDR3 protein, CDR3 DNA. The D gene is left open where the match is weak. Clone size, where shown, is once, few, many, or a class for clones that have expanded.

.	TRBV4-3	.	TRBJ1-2	CASSQDLLDNYGYTF	TGCGCCAGCAGCCAAGATCTGCTGGACAACTATGGCTACACCTTC
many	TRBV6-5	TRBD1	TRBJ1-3	CASTTTGTSGNTIYF	TGTGCCAGCACCACGACAGGGACGTCTGGAAACACCATATATTTT
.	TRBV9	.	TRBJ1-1	CASSVGRINTEAFF	TGTGCCAGCAGCGTAGGACGGATCAACACTGAAGCTTTCTTT
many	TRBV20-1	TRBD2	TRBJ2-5	CSARDQGGSREAQYF	TGCAGTGCTAGAGATCAGGGAGGCAGTCGGGAGGCCCAGTACTTC
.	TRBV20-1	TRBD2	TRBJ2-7	CSARGLAGFSSYEQYF	TGCAGTGCTAGGGGACTAGCGGGATTCAGCTCCTACGAGCAGTACTTC
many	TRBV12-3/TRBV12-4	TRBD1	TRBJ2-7	CASGDRDNYEQYF	TGTGCCAGCGGAGACAGGGACAACTACGAGCAGTACTTC
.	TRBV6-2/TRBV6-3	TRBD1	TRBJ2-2	CASSYLPPGQGFSGELFF	TGTGCCAGCAGTTACTTACCTCCTGGACAGGGGTTTTCCGGGGAGCTGTTTTTT
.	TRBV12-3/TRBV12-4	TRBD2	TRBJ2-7	CASSFRGVVYEQYF	TGTGCCAGCAGTTTCCGGGGGGTCGTATACGAGCAGTACTTC
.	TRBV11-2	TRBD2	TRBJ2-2	CASSRLAGAVTGELFF	TGTGCCAGCAGCCGACTAGCGGGAGCTGTCACCGGGGAGCTGTTTTTT
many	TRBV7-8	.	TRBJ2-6	CASSLASGANVLTF	TGTGCCAGCAGCTTAGCGTCAGGGGCCAACGTCCTGACTTTC
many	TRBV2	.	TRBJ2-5	CASSDAGSAQYF	TGTGCCAGCAGTGATGCGGGGTCGGCCCAGTACTTC
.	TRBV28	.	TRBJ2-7	CAGSGTALLGEQYF	TGTGCCGGCAGTGGGACGGCGCTCCTGGGTGAGCAGTACTTC
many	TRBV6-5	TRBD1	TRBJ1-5	CASSYPPDRVNQPQHF	TGTGCCAGCAGTTACCCCCCAGACAGGGTTAATCAGCCCCAGCATTTT
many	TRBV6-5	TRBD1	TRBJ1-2	CASAPQGAQVNYGYTF	TGTGCCAGCGCTCCGCAGGGGGCGCAGGTAAACTATGGCTACACCTTC
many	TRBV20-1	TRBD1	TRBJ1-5	CSARGGQGSLRSNQPQHF	TGCAGTGCTAGAGGGGGACAGGGGAGTTTAAGGAGCAATCAGCCCCAGCATTTT
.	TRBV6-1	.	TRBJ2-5	CASSEAGRQGVETQYF	TGTGCCAGCAGTGAAGCGGGCCGGCAGGGAGTAGAGACCCAGTACTTC
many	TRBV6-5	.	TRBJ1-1	CASSYSDQNTEAFF	TGTGCCAGCAGTTACTCGGATCAGAACACTGAAGCTTTCTTT
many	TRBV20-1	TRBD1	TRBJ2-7	CSASWTGNHEQYF	TGCAGTGCTAGTTGGACAGGGAACCACGAGCAGTACTTC
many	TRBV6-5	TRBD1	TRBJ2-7	CASSFRTGRISYEQYF	TGTGCCAGCAGTTTCCGGACAGGACGCATATCCTACGAGCAGTACTTC
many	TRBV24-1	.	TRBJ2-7	CATSDIYDEQYF	TGTGCCACCAGTGACATCTATGACGAGCAGTACTTC